These 8 T cell receptor beta chains share one sample of origin, sequenced in a study of cytomegalovirus exposure and HLA in healthy donors. The data were produced by immunoSEQ multiplex PCR, yet TCRdb's version contains in-frame clones alone and is incomplete. The repertoire has over 150,000 clones, roughly 89% of them found once; the top ten carry 4% to 5%. Sequenced material: PBMCs. These receptors all come from a man between 18 and 35 years old in good health and CMV-seropositive.

The rearrangement joins TRBV27 to TRBJ2-1, with D possibly being TRBD2 (5 bases). V dropped 3 bases and J dropped 2 bases, with 8 bases sitting between them. Looked up from germline, CDR1 is MNHEY and CDR2 is SMNVEV (reference sequence). This CDR3 region has 14 residues. CDR3 in DNA: TGTGCCAGCAGTTTCGGGATTGCCTACAATGAGCAGTTCTTC. This codes for CASSFGIAYNEQFF.

The J gene is TRBJ2-1, the V gene TRBV11-3; 14 nucleotides agree with TRBD2. The CDR3 loop spans 17 amino acids. Looked up from germline, CDR1 is SGHNT and CDR2 is YENEEA. With V trimmed by 1 base and J by 6 bases, 5 bases remained unmatched. The CDR3 coding sequence is TGTGCCAGCAGCTTAGTGAGACTAGCGGGAGGGTCCAATGAGCAGTTCTTC. This codes for CASSLVRLAGGSNEQFF.

This chain joins TRBV11-2 and TRBJ2-1, with 9 bases identical to TRBD1. Losses at the gene ends were 6 bases for V and 2 bases for J; bases not matched to a gene: 5. Germline V gene lookup returns CDR1 SGHAT and CDR2 FQNNGV. This CDR3 contains 15 residues. CDR3 in amino acids: CASSSGTGTYNEQFF. In DNA, the CDR3 is TGTGCCAGCAGTTCCGGGACAGGGACCTACAATGAGCAGTTCTTC.

The chain uses TRBV7-8 and TRBJ2-7; 8 nucleotides line up with TRBD1. Per the germline V gene, CDR1 is SGHVS and CDR2 is FQNEAQ. CDR3 length: 16 amino acids. The V and J ends lost 1 base and 2 bases, in that order; junction bases with no gene match: 7. CDR3 bases: TGTGCCAGCAGCTTAGGATTCGGGACAGGAACCTACGAGCAGTACTTC. Translated, it gives CASSLGFGTGTYEQYF.

V is TRBV7-3 and J is TRBJ2-2, with 9 nucleotides matching TRBD2. Trimming removed 5 bases from V and 7 bases from J; junction bases left unmatched: 14. CDR3 length: 17 amino acids. Germline assignment: CDR1 SGHTA and CDR2 FQGTGA. The CDR3 DNA follows: TGTGCCAGCAGCCCCGGCGGGGGGGGCGTCCGTGGCGGGGAGCTGTTTTTT. Amino acids: CASSPGGGGVRGGELFF.

The chain carries TRBV5-1 and TRBJ2-1; TRBD1 matches at 11 bases. The CDR3 has 17 residues. Trimming removed 4 bases from V and 0 bases from J; junction bases left unmatched: 6. Germline assignment: CDR1 SGHRS and CDR2 YFSETQ. CDR3 DNA: TGCGCCAGCAGCCGAACCGGGACAGGGGGCTCCTACAATGAGCAGTTCTTC. This translates into CASSRTGTGGSYNEQFF.

The chain carries TRBV18 and TRBJ2-7; D may be TRBD1 (6 bases). Germline assignment: CDR1 KGHSH and CDR2 LQKENI. The CDR3 length is 15 residues. The V end lost 0 bases, the J end lost 1 base, and 10 bases lay between the germline ends. The DNA for the CDR3 is TGTGCCAGCTCACCACCGAATCAGGGGTCCTACGAGCAGTACTTC. Translation: CASSPPNQGSYEQYF.

For this clone: Additional DNA sequences in this sample encode the identical CDR3. The rearrangement uses TRBV11-2 and TRBJ1-1; no reliable D call. V lost 0 bases and J 1 base, leaving 3 bases between the germline ends. Germline V gene data show CDR1 as SGHAT and CDR2 as FQNNGV. The CDR3 has 13 amino acids. CDR3 nucleotide sequence: TGTGCCAGCAGCTTAGACAGGAACACTGAAGCTTTCTTT. It codes for CASSLDRNTEAFF.